This entry is about one TCR beta chain. Its target antigen remains unknown. No base quality information exists; no much larger clone differs at one position. The data derive from a study of Ad26.COV2.S vaccination and SARS-CoV-2 variants listed by TCRdb under 2021. At the level of the whole study: Vaccine-arm donors were drawn from COV1001, a multicentre, randomized, double-blind, placebo-controlled phase I-IIa trial of Ad26.COV2.S in healthy adults. Participants in the trial were split at random into five groups of five each, receiving low-dose or high-dose Ad26.COV2.S once or twice, or else placebo on both occasions. Ad26.COV2.S was given intramuscularly at 5x10^10 or 1x10^11 viral particles, as a single shot or as two shots 56 days apart. TCRbeta repertoire sequencing served as the tool for gauging how specific and how broad the SARS-CoV-2-reactive T cell receptors were following Ad26.COV2.S vaccination. A total of around 32 samples were included in the TCR-sequenced set, comprising 19 Ad26.COV2.S vaccine recipients, 5 placebo recipients and 8 SARS-CoV-2 convalescent individuals. Investigators did not know the trial group allocation while performing experiments and assessing outcomes.

On the study overall, not on this receptor specifically: Substantial breadth of spike-specific CD8+ and CD4+ T cell responses was reported after vaccination. The study was not powered to compare responses between vaccine doses or regimens. Compared with placebo recipients, Ad26.COV2.S recipients showed higher spike-specific TCR breadth (P = 0.0014). Vaccine and placebo recipients had comparable non-spike TCR breadth, which fits with the vaccine containing only spike. The authors noted that total T cell responses may have been underestimated by the TCR breadth and depth analyses.

In light of the paper, this sample's treatment or condition label describes: 15 to 20 received Ad26.COV2.S at low or high dose, single or two shots; about 5 received placebo; per-sample allocation not given. For vaccine and placebo recipients, the sequenced repertoires came from samples collected on day 63 after the first injection. Between 29 July and 7 August 2020, Cohort 1b enrolled about two dozen adults aged 18-55 years at one site in Boston, USA. Ad26.COV2.S was a replication-incompetent adenovirus type 26 vector that expressed a prefusion-stabilized SARS-CoV-2 spike protein derived from the original Wuhan strain. The junction shows trimming of 3 bases on V and 4 bases on J, and the gene matches do not reach 6 bases of it. The CDR3 covers 15 residues, taking in both the cysteine and the phenylalanine. Here the CDR3 DNA is all that survives: 45 bases in frame from base 1. The germline V gene provides CDR1 KGHSH and CDR2 LQKENI.

TCRbeta CDR3 regions were sequenced with the immunoSEQ Assay. After extraction, genomic DNA underwent amplification by bias-controlled multiplex PCR, followed by high-throughput sequencing. Regarding the original processing steps: To quantify the absolute abundance of every unique TCRbeta CDR3 region, sequences were collapsed and filtered. Usable DNA was measured by amplifying reference genes present in all nucleated cells, and TCRbeta template counts were normalized to that usable DNA to estimate T cell fraction. Repertoire TCRs were annotated as SARS-CoV-2-specific by exact matching of V gene, CDR3 amino acid sequence and J gene to a known reactive TCR set. The reference SARS-CoV-2 TCR set was derived from MIRA and filtered for enrichment in COVID-19-positive ImmuneCODE repertoires, a step that removed public or cross-reactive TCRs. Based on the MIRA antigens, annotated TCRs were further analysed at the level of specific ORF or position within ORF. Breadth was defined as annotated unique rearrangements over total unique productive rearrangements; depth was the summed frequency of those rearrangements. Two-sided Wilcoxon rank-sum tests were used to compare TCR breadth between groups. Here the immuneACCESS table is served through TCRdb, limited to in-frame sequences with V and J called. Missing clones are a known gap in these copies; in checked studies unresolved V genes cover under half, and the rest lacks a known reason. Clone size and the V and J calls come from that table; the DNA yielded D and trimming. Present in this sample are some 240,000 clones, roughly 85% of which were seen just once. The top ten clonotypes cover 2.9% of the sample.

The sequence was collected from a person aged 18 to 59 who received the Ad26.COV2.S COVID-19 vaccine or a placebo. This chain joins TRBV18 to TRBJ1-1, and 9 bases in between align with TRBD1. The sequencing used peripheral blood, collected in a trial of Ad26.COV2.S vaccine versus placebo. The CDR3 reads as follows: CASSPRQGESTEAFF. In nucleotide form, the sequence is TGTGCCAGCTCACCCAGACAGGGGGAGAGCACTGAAGCTTTCTTT. Full variable domain (CDR3 extended with the reference TRBV18 and TRBJ1-1 proteins): NAGVMQNPRHLVRRRGQEARLRCSPMKGHSHVYWYRQLPEEGLKFMVYLQKENIIDESGMPKERFSAEFPKEGPSILRIQQVVRGDSAAYFCASSPRQGESTEAFFGQGTRLTVV.